This T cell receptor beta chain stems from a study of cytomegalovirus exposure and HLA in healthy donors. Study overall: The study's early data release held some 85 million unique TCRs from HLA-typed donors.

About this clone: The target antigen is unknown.

13 Jbeta primers and 60 Vbeta primers were used for the PCR. Repertoires were generated with immunoSEQ multiplex PCR, while TCRdb's copy carries only in-frame clones and drops some. Here the sample spans 200,000 to 250,000 clones, 80% to 90% being singletons. Findings and caveats of the study: In a later analysis, V- and J-gene trimming of beta chains associated with a DCLRE1C missense variant, replicated independently. Previous analysis showed most TCR beta V segments were productive about 90% or about 30% of the time. In a later analysis, compared with equally common non-associated chains, HLA-associated beta chains were more expanded.

CDR1 GTSNPN and CDR2 SVGIG come from the germline V gene (reference sequence). This CDR3 contains 19 residues. V dropped 0 bases and J dropped 1; count of bases not matched to a gene: 10. The gene calls are TRBV30 and TRBJ2-1; 12 bases line up with TRBD2. What was sequenced was PBMCs. This TCR derives from a woman between 18 and 30 years old in good health and CMV-seronegative. The DNA of the CDR3 is TGTGCCTGGAGTGTACCCTCCCGGACTAGCGGGATTTCCTACAATGAGCAGTTCTTC. Translation: CAWSVPSRTSGISYNEQFF. Combining the CDR3 with reference TRBV30 and TRBJ2-1 gives the whole variable domain SQTIHQWPATLVQPVGSPLSLECTVEGTSNPNLYWYRQAAGRGLQLLFYSVGIGQISSEVPQNLSASRPQDRQFILSSKKLLLSDSGFYLCAWSVPSRTSGISYNEQFFGPGTRLTVL.